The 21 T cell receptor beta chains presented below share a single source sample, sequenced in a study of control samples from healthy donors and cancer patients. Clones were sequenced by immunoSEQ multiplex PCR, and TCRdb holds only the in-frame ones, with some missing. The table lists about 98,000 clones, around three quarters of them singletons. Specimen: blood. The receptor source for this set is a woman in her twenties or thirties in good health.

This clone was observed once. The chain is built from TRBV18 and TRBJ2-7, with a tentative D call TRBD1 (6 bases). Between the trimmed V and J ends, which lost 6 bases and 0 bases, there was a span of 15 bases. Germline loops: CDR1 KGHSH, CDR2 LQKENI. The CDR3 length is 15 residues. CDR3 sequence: CASSLRGHSSYEQYF. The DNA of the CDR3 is TGTGCCAGCTCCCTCAGGGGCCACAGCTCCTACGAGCAGTACTTC.

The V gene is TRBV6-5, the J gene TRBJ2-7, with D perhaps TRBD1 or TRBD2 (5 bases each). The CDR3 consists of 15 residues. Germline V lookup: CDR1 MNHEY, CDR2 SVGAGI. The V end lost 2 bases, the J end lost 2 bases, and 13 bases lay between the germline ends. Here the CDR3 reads CASSYRAKGPYEQYF. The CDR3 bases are TGTGCCAGCAGTTACCGGGCAAAGGGACCCTACGAGCAGTACTTC.

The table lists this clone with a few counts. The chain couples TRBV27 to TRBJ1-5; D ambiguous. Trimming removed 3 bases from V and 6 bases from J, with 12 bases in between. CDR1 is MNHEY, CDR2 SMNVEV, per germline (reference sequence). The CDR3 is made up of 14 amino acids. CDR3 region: CASSFVGLGQPQHF. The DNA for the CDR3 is TGTGCCAGCAGTTTCGTGGGTTTGGGTCAGCCCCAGCATTTT.

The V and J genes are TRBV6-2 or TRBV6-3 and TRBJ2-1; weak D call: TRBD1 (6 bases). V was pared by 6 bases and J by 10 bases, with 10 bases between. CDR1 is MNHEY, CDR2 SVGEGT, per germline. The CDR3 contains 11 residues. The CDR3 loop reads CASSSGTEQFF. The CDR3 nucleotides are TGTGCCAGCAGCTCCGGGACAGAGCAGTTCTTC.

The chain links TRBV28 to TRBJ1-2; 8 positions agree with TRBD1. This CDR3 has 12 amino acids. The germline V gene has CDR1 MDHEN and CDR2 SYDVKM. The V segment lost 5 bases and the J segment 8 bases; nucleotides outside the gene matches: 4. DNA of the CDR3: TGTGCCAGCAGTAGGTCAGGGGGCGGCTACACCTTC. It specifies CASSRSGGGYTF.

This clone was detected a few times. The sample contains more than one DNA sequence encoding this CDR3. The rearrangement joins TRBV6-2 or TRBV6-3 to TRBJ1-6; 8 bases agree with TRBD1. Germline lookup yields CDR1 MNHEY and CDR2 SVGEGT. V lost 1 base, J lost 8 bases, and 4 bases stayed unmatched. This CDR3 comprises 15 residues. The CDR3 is CASSYWQGADSPLHF. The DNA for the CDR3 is TGTGCCAGCAGTTACTGGCAGGGGGCTGATTCACCCCTCCACTTT.

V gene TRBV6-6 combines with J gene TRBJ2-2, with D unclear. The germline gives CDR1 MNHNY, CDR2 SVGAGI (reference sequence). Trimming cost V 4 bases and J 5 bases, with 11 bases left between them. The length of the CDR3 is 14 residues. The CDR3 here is CASSSTLSTGELFF. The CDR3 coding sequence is TGTGCCAGCAGTTCGACACTGTCGACCGGGGAGCTGTTTTTT.

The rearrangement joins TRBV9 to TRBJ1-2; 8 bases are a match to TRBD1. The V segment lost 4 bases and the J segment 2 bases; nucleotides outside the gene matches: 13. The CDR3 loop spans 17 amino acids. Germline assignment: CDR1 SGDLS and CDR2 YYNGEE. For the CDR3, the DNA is TGTGCCAGCAGCTCTAGCGGTAGGACAGGGACCAACTATGGCTACACCTTC. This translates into CASSSSGRTGTNYGYTF.

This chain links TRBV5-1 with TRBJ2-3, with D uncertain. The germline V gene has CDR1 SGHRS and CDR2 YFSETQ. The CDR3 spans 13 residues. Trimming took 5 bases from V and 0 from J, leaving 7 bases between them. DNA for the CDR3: TGCGCCAGCAGGCCAGAGAGCACAGATACGCAGTATTTT. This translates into CASRPESTDTQYF.

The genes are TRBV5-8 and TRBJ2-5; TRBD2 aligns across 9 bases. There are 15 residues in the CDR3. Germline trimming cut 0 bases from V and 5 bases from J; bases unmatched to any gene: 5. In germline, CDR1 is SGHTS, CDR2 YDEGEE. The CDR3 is CASSLGAGLAETQYF. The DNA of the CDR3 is TGTGCCAGCAGCTTGGGTGCGGGACTAGCCGAGACCCAGTACTTC.

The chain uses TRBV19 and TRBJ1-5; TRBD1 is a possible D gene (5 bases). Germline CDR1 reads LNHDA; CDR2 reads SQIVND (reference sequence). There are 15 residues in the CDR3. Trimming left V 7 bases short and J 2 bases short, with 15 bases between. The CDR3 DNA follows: TGTGCCAGTAACCCGACAGTCCACGGCAATCAGCCCCAGCATTTT. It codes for CASNPTVHGNQPQHF.

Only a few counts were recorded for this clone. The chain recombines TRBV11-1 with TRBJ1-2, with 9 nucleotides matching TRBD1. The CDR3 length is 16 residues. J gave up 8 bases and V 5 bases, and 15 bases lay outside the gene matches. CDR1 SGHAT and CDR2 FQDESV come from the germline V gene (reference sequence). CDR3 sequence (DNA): TGTGCCAGCAGCCTCACATCCGGGACAGGGTTCTTGGGCTACACCTTC. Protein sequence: CASSLTSGTGFLGYTF.

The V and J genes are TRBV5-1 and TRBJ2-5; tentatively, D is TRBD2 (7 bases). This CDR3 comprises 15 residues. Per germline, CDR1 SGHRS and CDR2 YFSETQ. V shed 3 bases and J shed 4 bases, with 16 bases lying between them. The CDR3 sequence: CASSYPRGAGETQYF. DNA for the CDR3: TGCGCCAGCAGCTACCCTCGGGGGGCCGGAGAGACCCAGTACTTC.

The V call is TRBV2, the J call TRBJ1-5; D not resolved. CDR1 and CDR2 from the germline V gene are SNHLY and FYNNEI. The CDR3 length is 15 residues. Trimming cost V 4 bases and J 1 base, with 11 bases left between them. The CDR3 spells CASSVDLRSNQPQHF. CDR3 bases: TGTGCCAGCAGTGTGGACCTTAGAAGCAATCAGCCCCAGCATTTT.

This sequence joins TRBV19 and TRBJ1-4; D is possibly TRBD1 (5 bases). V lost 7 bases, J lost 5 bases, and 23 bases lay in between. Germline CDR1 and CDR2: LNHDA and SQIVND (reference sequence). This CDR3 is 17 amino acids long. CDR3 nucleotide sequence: TGTGCCAGTACCCCACGAAAATCGGGGGTATTGAATGAAAAACTGTTTTTT. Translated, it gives CASTPRKSGVLNEKLFF. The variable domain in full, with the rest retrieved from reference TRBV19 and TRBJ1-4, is DGGITQSPKYLFRKEGQNVTLSCEQNLNHDAMYWYRQDPGQGLRLIYYSQIVNDFQKGDIAEGYSVSREKKESFPLTVTSAQKNPTAFYLCASTPRKSGVLNEKLFFGSGTQLSVL.

This CDR3 is CASSSVPGGRGDTQYF. CDR3 in DNA: TGCGCCAGCAGCTCGGTCCCGGGGGGAAGGGGCGATACGCAGTATTTT. This rearrangement joins TRBV5-1 to TRBJ2-3; 7 nucleotides align to TRBD2. Trimming took 3 bases from V and 6 from J; bases not matched to a gene: 13. The CDR3 has 16 amino acids. The germline V gene encodes CDR1 SGHRS and CDR2 YFSETQ.

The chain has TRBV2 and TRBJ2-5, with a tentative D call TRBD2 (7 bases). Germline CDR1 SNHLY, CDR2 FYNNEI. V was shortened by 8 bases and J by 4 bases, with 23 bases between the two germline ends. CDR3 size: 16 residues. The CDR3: CASWAGRGGSRETQYF. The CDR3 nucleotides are TGTGCCAGCTGGGCTGGGCGCGGGGGCAGCCGAGAGACCCAGTACTTC.

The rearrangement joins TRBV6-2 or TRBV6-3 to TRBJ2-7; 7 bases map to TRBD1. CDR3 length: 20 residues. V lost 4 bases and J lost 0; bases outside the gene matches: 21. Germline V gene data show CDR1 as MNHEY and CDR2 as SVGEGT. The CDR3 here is CASSSNRGFGRSDTSYEQYF. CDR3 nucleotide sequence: TGTGCCAGCAGTTCAAACAGGGGATTTGGACGATCCGATACCTCCTACGAGCAGTACTTC.

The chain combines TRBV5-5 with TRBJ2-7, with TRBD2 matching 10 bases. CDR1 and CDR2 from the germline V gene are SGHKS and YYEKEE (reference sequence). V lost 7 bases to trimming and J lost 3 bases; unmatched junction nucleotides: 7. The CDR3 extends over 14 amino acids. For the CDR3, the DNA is TGTGCCAGCGGAGGGGCTAGCGGGGGCTACGAGCAGTACTTC. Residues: CASGGASGGYEQYF.

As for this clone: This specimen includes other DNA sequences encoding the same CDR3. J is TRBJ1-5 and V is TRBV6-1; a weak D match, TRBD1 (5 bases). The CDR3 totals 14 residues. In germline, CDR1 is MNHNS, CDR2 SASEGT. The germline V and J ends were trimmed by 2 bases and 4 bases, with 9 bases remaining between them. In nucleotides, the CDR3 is TGTGCCAGCAGTGAACGGGCAGGGAATCAGCCCCAGCATTTT. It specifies CASSERAGNQPQHF.

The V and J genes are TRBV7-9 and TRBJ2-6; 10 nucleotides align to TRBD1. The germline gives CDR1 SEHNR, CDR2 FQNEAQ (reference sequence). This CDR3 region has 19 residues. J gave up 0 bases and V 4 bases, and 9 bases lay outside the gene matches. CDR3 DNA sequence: TGTGCCAGCAGCTCGTATCGGGACAGGGGCCCCTCTGGGGCCAACGTCCTGACTTTC. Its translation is CASSSYRDRGPSGANVLTF.